This TCR beta chain derives from a study of T-cell memory formation after mild COVID-19. Findings and caveats of the study: Some responding clones appeared in pre-infection memory, suggesting cross-reactive memory joined. Whereas later expanders leaned CD4+, clones contracting day 15 to 85 showed a balanced CD4/CD8 makeup. There was no confirmation that second-wave clones peaking on day 37 were SARS-CoV-2 specific.

With regard to this clonotype: Its target is not known.

V shed 6 bases and J shed 6 bases, with 12 bases lying between them. Germline V gives CDR1 DFQATT, CDR2 SNEGSKA (reference sequence). The CDR3 contains 11 residues. 5'RACE with constant-segment primers built TCRalpha and TCRbeta cDNA libraries with UMIs. Each CDR3 protein gets one entry after TCRdb re-called the 5' RACE reads with MiXCR. This sample has 450,000 or so distinct CDR3 sequences, with roughly 23% found just once. Sequenced sample: PBMCs or a T cell subset sorted from them (not recorded which). This clonotype was obtained from an adult woman who had mild COVID-19 (a few samples of this study predate the infection). Cell type and time point are not known. The rearrangement joins TRBV20-1 to TRBJ2-7; D perhaps matches TRBD2 (7 bases). CDR3 in amino acids: CSAGGRIEQYF. Written as DNA, the CDR3 is TGCAGTGCCGGGGGGCGAATCGAGCAGTACTTC.